These 9 T cell receptor beta chains were all obtained from the same sample, sequenced in a study of T cells in Graves' hyperthyroidism and ophthalmopathy. Regions amplified from RNA transcripts were the TCR beta CDR3 regions. HTBI primers were the set used in a first-round RT-PCR of the TCR CDR3. TCRdb re-derived calls from the multiplex PCR reads in MiXCR, one entry per CDR3 protein. The repertoire holds hundreds of thousands of distinct CDR3 sequences, with roughly 14% as singletons. What was sequenced was blood. The receptors originated from a young man with Graves' ophthalmopathy.

This clonotype was seen ten or more times. V gene TRBV12-3 or TRBV12-4 combines with J gene TRBJ1-2; the D gene is possibly TRBD1 (6 bases). The CDR3 runs to 12 residues. V was clipped by 8 bases and J by 7 bases, with 14 bases between them. In DNA, the CDR3 is TGTGCCAGCCGGGACATCGGTCTTGGCTACACCTTC. Amino acid sequence: CASRDIGLGYTF.

The V gene is TRBV12-3 or TRBV12-4, the J gene TRBJ1-3; D unclear. This CDR3 region has 13 residues. The V end was cut by 8 bases, the J end by 1 base, with 9 bases between. This CDR3 reads CASASYSGNTIYF. CDR3 bases: TGTGCCAGCGCTAGCTATTCTGGAAACACCATATATTTT.

Only a few counts were recorded for this clonotype. The V call is TRBV10-3, the J call TRBJ1-3; no definite D call. V was trimmed by 6 bases and J by 0 bases, leaving 12 bases between them. The CDR3 contains 15 residues. The germline CDR1 and CDR2 sequences are ENHRY and SYGVKD. This CDR3 reads CAISLAHGSGNTIYF. As DNA, the CDR3 is TGTGCCATCAGCCTCGCCCATGGCTCTGGAAACACCATATATTTT.

This clonotype was seen repeatedly, ten times or more. The rearrangement joins TRBV11-2 to TRBJ2-1; 7 positions match TRBD2. Germline V lookup: CDR1 SGHAT, CDR2 FQNNGV. The CDR3 is 12 amino acids. V was clipped by 2 bases and J by 9 bases; unmatched bases: 1. CDR3 DNA: TGTGCCAGCAGCTTAACTAGCGCTGAGCAGTTCTTC. Translation gives CASSLTSAEQFF.

Regarding this clonotype: A clone one base away is much larger, so this may be a read error. The rearrangement joins TRBV24-1 to TRBJ1-4, with D perhaps TRBD1 (5 bases). The CDR3 is 14 residues long. Germline loops: CDR1 KGHDR, CDR2 SFDVKD. The CDR3 bases are TGTACCAGCAGTGTTGGGGACGGGAATGAAAAACTGTTTTTT. Protein product: CTSSVGDGNEKLFF.

This clonotype was seen ten or more times. The CDR3 protein is CASSFLAGGYYEQYF. As DNA, the CDR3 is TGTGCCAGCAGTTTTTTAGCGGGAGGTTACTACGAGCAGTACTTC. This chain uses TRBV27 with TRBJ2-7; 10 bases are shared with TRBD2. Germline trimming cut 3 bases from V and 3 bases from J; bases unmatched to any gene: 5. Germline V CDR1 and CDR2: MNHEY, SMNVEV (reference sequence). The CDR3 extends over 15 amino acids.

This clonotype was seen only once. The chain couples TRBV2 to TRBJ2-7; no firm D call. Germline CDR1 SNHLY, CDR2 FYNNEI. This CDR3 has 15 residues. The V end lost 4 bases, the J end lost 0 bases, and 13 bases lay between the germline ends. Written as DNA, the CDR3 is TGTGCCAGCAGTGCAGCAGTTTTGAGCTCCTACGAGCAGTACTTC. Residues: CASSAAVLSSYEQYF.

This clonotype has a handful of counts. The chain links TRBV7-8 to TRBJ2-7; D gene uncertain. The CDR3 covers 13 residues. Deletions cut 5 bases from V and 2 bases from J, with 10 bases between. Germline V gene sequence: CDR1 SGHVS, CDR2 FQNEAQ. CDR3 DNA: TGTGCCAGCAGCCGCGACGGTGCCTACGAGCAGTACTTC. Translation gives CASSRDGAYEQYF.

This rearrangement joins TRBV13 to TRBJ1-5, with no clear D. This CDR3 region has 13 residues. Germline CDR1 and CDR2: PRHDT and FYEKMQ (reference sequence). V was cut by 5 bases and J by 6 bases, with 11 bases left in between. The DNA for the CDR3 is TGTGCCAGCAGCGGAAACAGAGGTCAGCCCCAGCATTTT. This translates into CASSGNRGQPQHF.